The rows below give T cell receptor beta chains drawn from one sample of a study of T-cell memory formation after mild COVID-19. TCRdb passed the 5' RACE reads through MiXCR, listing each CDR3 protein once. The table has hundreds of thousands of distinct CDR3 sequences, roughly 25% seen once. Sequences were obtained from PBMCs or a T cell subset sorted from them (not recorded which). These receptors were collected from an adult woman who had mild COVID-19 (a few samples of this study predate the infection). Cell type and time point are not known. CDR3s include the opening cysteine and the closing phenylalanine or tryptophan. The D gene is left open where the match is weak. Rows may omit the clone size; those that give it use once, few, many or a size class.

TRBJ2-5	NA	TRBV15	NA	TGTGCCACCAGCCCCCGCTCGGACCGGGGGACCCAGTACTTC	CATSPRSDRGTQYF
TRBJ2-7	few	TRBV24-1	NA	TGTGCCACCAGTGACCCTGGGGGCAGCTCCTACGAGCAGTACTTC	CATSDPGGSSYEQYF
TRBJ2-1	few	TRBV7-9	NA	TGTGCCAGCAGCTTCAAGTCCGGTCTAAATGAGCAGTTCTTC	CASSFKSGLNEQFF
TRBJ1-1	NA	TRBV7-9	TRBD1	TGTGCCAGCAGCCTCGGACAGGCGACCCCTGAGGGGGCTGAAGCTTTCTTT	CASSLGQATPEGAEAFF
TRBJ1-5	NA	TRBV27	NA	TGTGCCAGCAGTTTTCGGGGCCTACCCAATCAGCCCCAGCATTTT	CASSFRGLPNQPQHF
TRBJ1-4	NA	TRBV25-1	NA	TGTGCCAGCAGTGACCCCATCGGGGGTTGGGGTGAAAAACTGTTTTTT	CASSDPIGGWGEKLFF
TRBJ1-5	NA	TRBV20-1	NA	TGCAGTGCTAGAGTAGGAGGAGCAGTCGGGGGGAGTCAGCCCCAGCATTTT	CSARVGGAVGGSQPQHF
TRBJ2-2	few	TRBV29-1	TRBD2	TGCAGCGTGGTACTAGCGGGAGGGCCTGTTCTGAACACCGGGGAGCTGTTTTTT	CSVVLAGGPVLNTGELFF
TRBJ2-7	NA	TRBV20-1	NA	TGCAGTGCTGAAGACCCGGACAGTCGGAACGAGCAGTACTTC	CSAEDPDSRNEQYF
TRBJ1-5	few	TRBV28	TRBD1	TGTGCCAGCAGTTTAGAGGGGGCGCCCCAGCCCCAGCATTTT	CASSLEGAPQPQHF
TRBJ2-2	NA	TRBV29-1	TRBD2	TGCAGCGTTGAACTAGCGGGAATTGTCACCGGGGAGCTGTTTTTT	CSVELAGIVTGELFF
TRBJ2-7	few	TRBV4-2	TRBD2	TGTGCCAGCAGCCAGGCAACTAGCGGGACTTACGAGCAGTACTTC	CASSQATSGTYEQYF
TRBJ2-1	NA	TRBV10-3	NA	TGTGCCATCAGACCGGGGGCTTCCAATGAGCAGTTCTTC	CAIRPGASNEQFF
TRBJ2-5	NA	TRBV11-3	NA	TGTGCCAGCAGCTTCCGTGTGGGCCTCGAAGAGACCCAGTACTTC	CASSFRVGLEETQYF
TRBJ2-7	NA	TRBV27	TRBD1	TGTGCCAGCAGTACAGAACAGGGGTACGAGCAGTACTTC	CASSTEQGYEQYF
TRBJ1-2	NA	TRBV2	NA	TGTGCCAGCAGTGAATTCTGGCAGGGGAATAACTATGGCTACACCTTC	CASSEFWQGNNYGYTF
TRBJ2-5	NA	TRBV15	TRBD2	TGTGCCACCAGCAGTGTGGCGGGAGGCTTCGGAGAGACCCAGTACTTC	CATSSVAGGFGETQYF
TRBJ2-5	few	TRBV24-1	NA	TGTGCCACCAGTGCAATCGATCTGGGATTCCGAGAGACCCAGTACTTC	CATSAIDLGFRETQYF
TRBJ2-7	NA	TRBV24-1	TRBD1	TGTGCCACCAGTGATTTGCCCGGGACAGGGTTACACGAGCAGTACTTC	CATSDLPGTGLHEQYF
TRBJ2-4	NA	TRBV29-1	NA	TGCAGCGTTGGGGGTAACGGGAACATTCAGTACTTC	CSVGGNGNIQYF
TRBJ2-7	NA	TRBV29-1	TRBD1	TGCAGCGTGAAGGACAGGGCCTACGAGCAGTACTTC	CSVKDRAYEQYF